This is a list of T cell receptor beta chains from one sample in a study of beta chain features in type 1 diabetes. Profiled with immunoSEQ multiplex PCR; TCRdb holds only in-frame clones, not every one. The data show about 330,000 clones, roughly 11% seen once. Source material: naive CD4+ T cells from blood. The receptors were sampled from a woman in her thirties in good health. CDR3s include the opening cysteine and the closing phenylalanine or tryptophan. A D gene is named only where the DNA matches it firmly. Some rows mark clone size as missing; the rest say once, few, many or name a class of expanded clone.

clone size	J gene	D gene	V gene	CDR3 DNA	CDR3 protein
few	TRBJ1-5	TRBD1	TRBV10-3	TGTGCCATCAGCCCCGGGACAGAAAATCAGCCCCAGCATTTT	CAISPGTENQPQHF
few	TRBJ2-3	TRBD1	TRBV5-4	TGTGCCAGCAGCCCGGGACAGGGAATGGATACGCAGTATTTT	CASSPGQGMDTQYF
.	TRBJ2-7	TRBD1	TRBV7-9	TGTGCCAGCAGGCCGGGACAGCTAAACCCCTACGAGCAGTACTTC	CASRPGQLNPYEQYF
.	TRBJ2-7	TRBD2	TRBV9	TGTGCCAGCAGCCCACCCCAACGCGGGAGGGAATACGAGCAGTACTTC	CASSPPQRGREYEQYF
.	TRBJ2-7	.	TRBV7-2	TGTGCCAGCAGCTCTCAGGGGCTCGGGGCCTACGAGCAGTACTTC	CASSSQGLGAYEQYF
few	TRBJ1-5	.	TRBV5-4	TGTGCCAGCAGCTTGGGGGGGGAAGGGGTCAATCAGCCCCAGCATTTT	CASSLGGEGVNQPQHF
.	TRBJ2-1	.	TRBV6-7	TGTGCCAGCAGTTACTCGGACGAGGGTTTCGATGAGCAGTTCTTC	CASSYSDEGFDEQFF
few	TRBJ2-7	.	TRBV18	TGTGCCAGCTCACCATCTACAGGCTCCTACGAGCAGTACTTC	CASSPSTGSYEQYF
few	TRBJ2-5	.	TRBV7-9	TGTGCCAGCAGCTCGTGGGCCCCTCCGGAGACCCAGTACTTC	CASSSWAPPETQYF
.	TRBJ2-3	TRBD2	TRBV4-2	TGTGCCAGCAGCGGGGAGGGCGGGAGAACAGATACGCAGTATTTT	CASSGEGGRTDTQYF
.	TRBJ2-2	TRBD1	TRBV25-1	TGTGCCAGCAGGTTACAGGGGGCTCAGGGAGGGGAGCTGTTTTTT	CASRLQGAQGGELFF
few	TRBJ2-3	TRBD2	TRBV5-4	TGTGCCAGCAGCCTCCTGACTAGCGGGATGTCAGATACGCAGTATTTT	CASSLLTSGMSDTQYF
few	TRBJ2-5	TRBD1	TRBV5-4	TGTGCCAGCAGCTCGACAGGGGGAAAAGAGACCCAGTACTTC	CASSSTGGKETQYF
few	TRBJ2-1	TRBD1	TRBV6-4	TGTGCCAGCAGTGTTGACAGGGGGTCTTGGAATGAGCAGTTCTTC	CASSVDRGSWNEQFF